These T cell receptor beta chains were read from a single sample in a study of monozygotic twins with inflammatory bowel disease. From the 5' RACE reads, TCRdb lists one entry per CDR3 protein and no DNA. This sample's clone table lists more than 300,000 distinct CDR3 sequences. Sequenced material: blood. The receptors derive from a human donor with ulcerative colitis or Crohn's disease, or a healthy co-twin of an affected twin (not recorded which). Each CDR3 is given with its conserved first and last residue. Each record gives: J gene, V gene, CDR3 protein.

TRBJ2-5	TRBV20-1	CSARDRRLVGETQYF
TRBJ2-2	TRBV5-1	CASSLAAANTGELFF
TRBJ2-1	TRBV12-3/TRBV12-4	CDSSGRGLWYNEQFF
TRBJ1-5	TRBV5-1	CVISLVRGNQPQHF
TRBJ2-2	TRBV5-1	CASSLGDLIPTGELFF
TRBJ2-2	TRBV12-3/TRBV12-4	CASSFDTWNTGELFF
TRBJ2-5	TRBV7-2	CASSWRGSEETQYF
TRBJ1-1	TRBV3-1	CASSQGAGGTEAFF
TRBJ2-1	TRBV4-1	CASSQDPLAGQNYNEQFF
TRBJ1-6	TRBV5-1	CASSSPQGGPDSPLHF
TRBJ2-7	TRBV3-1	CASIPRAGGPREQYF
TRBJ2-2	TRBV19	CASSDPRDRGSGELFF
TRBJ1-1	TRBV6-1	CASSNLGGRRYTEAFF
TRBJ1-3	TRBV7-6	CASSPSEWTGAISGNTIYF
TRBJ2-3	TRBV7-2	CASSLFGTQYF
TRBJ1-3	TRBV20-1	CSARNPVSSSGNTIYF
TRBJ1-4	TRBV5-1	CASSVSVPAQEKLFF
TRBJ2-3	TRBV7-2	CASSFPTGLATDTQYF
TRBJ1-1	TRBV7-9	CASSLAKGYGTEAFF
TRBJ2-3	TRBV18	CASSPIGTVQSTDTQYF
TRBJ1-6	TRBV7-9	CASSLWTGRDSPLHF
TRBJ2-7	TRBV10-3	CAISDPGLAGRSSYEQYF
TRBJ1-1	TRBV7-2	CASNLKSGVNTEAFF
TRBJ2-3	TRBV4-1	CASSQEEAGGPTDTQYF
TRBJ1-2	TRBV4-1	CASSPRQGQEPIYYGYTF
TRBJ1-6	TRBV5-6	CASRMDGYNSPLHF
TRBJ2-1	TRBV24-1	CATSDTDGSSYNEQFF
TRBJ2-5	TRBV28	CASSTGGWQETQYF
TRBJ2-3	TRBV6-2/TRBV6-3	CASSSRTSGGRSLSTDTQYF
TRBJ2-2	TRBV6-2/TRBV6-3	CASIRRDLTGELFF
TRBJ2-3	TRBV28	CASSKRGGADTQYF
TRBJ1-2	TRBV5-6	CASSLGRTRVYGYTF
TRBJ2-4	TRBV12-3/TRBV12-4	CASRTGLAKNIQYF